Below are 32 T cell receptor beta chains sequenced from a single sample in a study of blood T cell repertoires in COVID-19 (TCRdb year 2020). The library was prepared using the immunoSEQ multiplex PCR assay. This is the immuneACCESS table as TCRdb keeps it, with only in-frame sequences that have V and J called. A part of the clones is gone; compared with another copy, unresolved V genes explain less than half, and the rest is unexplained. The sample table lists more than 60,000 clones, 88% of them with a count of one. Around 10% of the sample is taken by the ten largest. Sequencing was done on a sample of PBMCs or T cells enriched from blood (not recorded which). Source of these receptors: a middle-aged woman who had recovered from COVID-19.

The chain links TRBV7-2 to TRBJ1-2, with D possibly being TRBD1 (5 bases). V gave up 6 bases and J gave up 2 bases, with 19 bases separating them. The CDR3 extends over 16 amino acids. CDR1 is SGHTA, CDR2 FQGNSA, per germline. The CDR3 here is CASRLGSGQLNYGYTF. The CDR3 DNA reads as TGTGCCAGCAGGTTGGGATCAGGGCAGTTGAACTATGGCTACACCTTC.

CDR3 amino acids: CASRTGTRGEKLFF. The CDR3 DNA is TGTGCCAGCCGAACCGGGACAAGGGGAGAAAAACTGTTTTTT. The V call is TRBV5-4, the J call TRBJ1-4; D may be TRBD1 (6 bases). Trimming took off 7 bases at V and 8 bases at J, with 18 bases between the two ends. This CDR3 has 14 residues. CDR1 and CDR2 (germline): SGHNT, YYREEE (reference sequence).

This CDR3 reads CASSTGNSPLHF. The CDR3 nucleotides are TGCGCCAGCTCCACGGGTAATTCACCCCTCCACTTT. The chain employs TRBV10-2 and TRBJ1-6; D gene unclear. There are 12 residues in the CDR3. Trimming removed 8 bases at V and 6 bases at J, with 8 bases between. Germline CDR1 reads WSHSY; CDR2 reads SAAADI.

CDR3 sequence: CAALRRDEAFF. CDR3 in DNA: TGTGCCGCACTCCGCAGGGATGAAGCTTTCTTT. The chain is built from TRBV6-5 and TRBJ1-1, with a weak D call TRBD1 (5 bases). The CDR3 has 11 amino acids. Germline CDR1 and CDR2: MNHEY and SVGAGI. Trimming left V 11 bases short and J 7 bases short, with 14 bases between.

The V and J genes are TRBV15 and TRBJ2-1; D is perhaps TRBD2 (7 bases). Germline V CDR1 and CDR2: LNHNV, YYDKDF (reference sequence). The V end lost 0 bases, the J end lost 4 bases, and 16 bases lay between the germline ends. The CDR3 covers 17 residues. CDR3 region: CATSRDRGGVGYNEQFF. As DNA, the CDR3 is TGTGCCACCAGCAGAGATCGAGGGGGGGTCGGGTACAATGAGCAGTTCTTC.

The J gene is TRBJ1-2, the V gene TRBV19; perhaps TRBD1 as D (6 bases). The CDR3 loop spans 14 amino acids. Germline V gives CDR1 LNHDA, CDR2 SQIVND (reference sequence). The germline V and J ends were trimmed by 5 bases and 4 bases, with 14 bases remaining between them. For the CDR3, the DNA is TGTGCCAGTAGTGAACAGGGTGCTGGCTATGGCTACACCTTC. Translating it yields CASSEQGAGYGYTF.

The rearrangement uses TRBV5-6 and TRBJ2-7; D is uncertain. The CDR3 sequence is 12 residues long. Trimming left V 3 bases short and J 6 bases short, with 10 bases between. Germline lookup yields CDR1 SGHDT and CDR2 YYEEEE. CDR3 DNA sequence: TGTGCCAGCAGCTCAATGCGGCCCGAGCAGTACTTC. Amino acids: CASSSMRPEQYF. Drawing the rest from reference TRBV5-6 and TRBJ2-7, the complete variable domain is DAGVTQSPTHLIKTRGQQVTLRCSPKSGHDTVSWYQQALGQGPQFIFQYYEEEERQRGNFPDRFSGHQFPNYSSELNVNALLLGDSALYLCASSSMRPEQYFGPGTRLTVT.

The chain couples TRBV6-6 to TRBJ1-1; no firm D call. The CDR3 is made up of 14 amino acids. V shed 2 bases and J shed 4 bases, with 11 bases lying between them. The germline V gene has CDR1 MNHNY and CDR2 SVGAGI (reference sequence). CDR3 bases: TGTGCCAGCAGTTACGCAGAATCGGGCACTGAAGCTTTCTTT. Translation: CASSYAESGTEAFF.

Only a few counts were recorded for this clone. The V call is TRBV7-9, the J call TRBJ1-3; D is perhaps TRBD1 (5 bases). CDR3 size: 13 residues. V lost 5 bases and J lost 2, with 7 bases in between. Germline CDR1 and CDR2: SEHNR and FQNEAQ (reference sequence). CDR3 nucleotide sequence: TGTGCCAGCAGCCTCAGGGCTGGAAACACCATATATTTT. Protein sequence: CASSLRAGNTIYF.

This chain links TRBV6-1 with TRBJ1-1, with 9 bases that match TRBD1. Per the germline V gene, CDR1 is MNHNS and CDR2 is SASEGT. This CDR3 is 17 amino acids long. The V and J ends lost 5 bases and 3 bases, in that order; junction bases with no gene match: 13. The CDR3 sequence: CASSKGTGTWRDTEAFF. CDR3 nucleotide sequence: TGTGCCAGCAGTAAAGGGACAGGGACGTGGCGGGACACTGAAGCTTTCTTT.

This clone occurred a few times. The chain links TRBV7-9 to TRBJ1-1, with 7 bases identical to TRBD1. The germline gives CDR1 SEHNR, CDR2 FQNEAQ (reference sequence). The ends lost 5 bases at V and 4 bases at J; junction bases unmatched: 7. The CDR3 extends over 14 amino acids. CDR3: CASSKQGSGTEAFF. In DNA, the CDR3 is TGTGCCAGCAGCAAACAGGGGTCTGGCACTGAAGCTTTCTTT. Full variable domain (outside the CDR3, taken from reference TRBV7-9 and TRBJ1-1): DTGVSQNPRHKITKRGQNVTFRCDPISEHNRLYWYRQTLGQGPEFLTYFQNEAQLEKSRLLSDRFSAERPKGSFSTLEIQRTEQGDSAMYLCASSKQGSGTEAFFGQGTRLTVV.

This chain joins TRBV24-1 and TRBJ2-1, with D tentatively TRBD1 (6 bases). V gave up 4 bases and J gave up 0 bases, with 15 bases separating them. The length of the CDR3 is 17 residues. In germline, CDR1 is KGHDR, CDR2 SFDVKD. The CDR3 sequence: CATSEGPDSRSYNEQFF. In DNA form, the CDR3 reads TGTGCCACCAGTGAGGGACCGGACAGTCGCTCCTACAATGAGCAGTTCTTC.

The chain links TRBV11-2 to TRBJ2-1, with 9 bases aligning to TRBD2. The V and J ends lost 5 bases and 4 bases, in that order; junction bases with no gene match: 9. Germline CDR1 and CDR2: SGHAT and FQNNGV. The CDR3 totals 16 residues. The DNA for the CDR3 is TGTGCCAGCAGCCGACTAGCGGCTTCTCGATACAATGAGCAGTTCTTC. Translated: CASSRLAASRYNEQFF.

This chain uses TRBV19 with TRBJ1-1, with D unresolved. Germline V gene sequence: CDR1 LNHDA, CDR2 SQIVND (reference sequence). The CDR3 totals 16 residues. Trimming removed 7 bases from V and 2 bases from J, with 20 bases in between. This CDR3 is CASISLWSGINTEAFF. The CDR3, as DNA: TGTGCCAGTATCTCTCTGTGGTCCGGGATTAACACTGAAGCTTTCTTT.

The CDR3 loop reads CASSQDMGALTDTQYF. The CDR3 DNA reads TGTGCCAGCAGCCAAGATATGGGGGCCCTCACAGATACGCAGTATTTT. The J gene is TRBJ2-3, the V gene TRBV3-1 (or the pseudogene TRBV3-2); D is perhaps TRBD1 (6 bases). Per germline, CDR1 LGHDT and CDR2 YNNKEL (reference sequence). V was trimmed by 0 bases and J by 2 bases, leaving 12 bases between them. The CDR3 runs 16 residues.

V and J are TRBV3-1 (or the pseudogene TRBV3-2) and TRBJ2-3; maybe TRBD2 (6 bases). The CDR3 consists of 12 residues. The V gene's germline CDR1 is LGHDT and CDR2 YNNKEL (reference sequence). Trimming took off 1 base at V and 9 bases at J, with 8 bases between the two ends. The CDR3 DNA sequence: TGTGCCAGCAGCCAAGTTGGGGGGACGCAGTATTTT. Translated: CASSQVGGTQYF.

The table lists this clone with a few counts. The chain combines TRBV4-2 with TRBJ2-2; D gene unclear. Between the trimmed V and J ends, which lost 1 base and 1 base, there was a span of 4 bases. This CDR3 contains 14 residues. Germline CDR1 is LGHNA and CDR2 is YNFKEQ. The CDR3 region has the DNA TGTGCCAGCAGCCAAGTACAGAACACCGGGGAGCTGTTTTTT. Its translation is CASSQVQNTGELFF.

Note on this clone: Other DNA sequences within the sample encode an identical CDR3. The chain links TRBV12-3 or TRBV12-4 to TRBJ2-7, with TRBD2 as a possible D gene (5 bases). The CDR3 runs 11 residues. V lost 4 bases and J lost 4, with 5 bases in between. The CDR3 nucleotides read TGTGCCAGCAGTTCGGGATACGAGCAGTACTTC. This translates into CASSSGYEQYF.

This chain uses TRBV28 with TRBJ1-2, with D uncertain. From germline, CDR1 is MDHEN and CDR2 SYDVKM. Trimming shortened V by 6 bases and J by 4 bases, and 12 bases separated the two germline ends. CDR3 size: 13 residues. In DNA form, the CDR3 reads TGTGCCAGCAGCTCCGGGAACCTCTATGGCTACACCTTC. Encoded protein: CASSSGNLYGYTF.

This chain connects TRBV5-1 to TRBJ2-1; tentative D call: TRBD2 (7 bases). CDR1 SGHRS and CDR2 YFSETQ come from the germline V gene. The V end was cut by 4 bases, the J end by 3 bases, with 14 bases between. The CDR3 is made up of 15 amino acids. The CDR3 region is CASSAPGGDYNEQFF. CDR3 DNA: TGCGCCAGCAGCGCCCCGGGGGGCGACTACAATGAGCAGTTCTTC.

The rearrangement uses TRBV11-2 and TRBJ2-1; tentatively, D is TRBD2 (5 bases). This CDR3 contains 15 residues. From germline, CDR1 is SGHAT and CDR2 FQNNGV. The V gene lost 5 bases and the J gene lost 9 bases, with 20 bases spanning the gap. The CDR3 nucleotides are TGTGCCAGCAGCCCTTCGGGTCTAGCCTATAGTGAGCAGTTCTTC. Amino acid sequence: CASSPSGLAYSEQFF.

The chain recombines TRBV19 with TRBJ1-6; no clear D. The length of the CDR3 is 16 residues. From germline, CDR1 is LNHDA and CDR2 SQIVND (reference sequence). Trimming stripped 6 bases from V and 0 bases from J, with 12 bases between. This chain's CDR3 is CASSTDKSSYNSPLHF. CDR3 in DNA: TGTGCCAGTAGCACCGATAAGAGCTCCTATAATTCACCCCTCCACTTT.

This clone was counted only a few times. This chain connects TRBV7-7 to TRBJ2-5; D uncertain. Trimming stripped 5 bases from V and 1 base from J, with 17 bases between. Germline V lookup: CDR1 SSHAT, CDR2 FNYEAQ (reference sequence). The CDR3 totals 16 residues. The CDR3 reads CASSLPGWISQETQYF. The CDR3 nucleotides are TGTGCCAGCAGCCTCCCGGGTTGGATCTCCCAAGAGACCCAGTACTTC.

The J gene is TRBJ1-2, the V gene TRBV5-1, with TRBD1 matching over 10 bases. J gave up 5 bases and V 6 bases, and 7 bases lay outside the gene matches. Looked up from germline, CDR1 is SGHRS and CDR2 is YFSETQ. The CDR3 sequence is 14 residues long. CDR3 sequence: CASTMTGGAYGYTF. In DNA, the CDR3 is TGCGCCAGCACCATGACAGGGGGCGCTTATGGCTACACCTTC.

The chain couples TRBV10-3 to TRBJ2-5; D may be TRBD2 (6 bases). The germline gives CDR1 ENHRY, CDR2 SYGVKD. The CDR3 is made up of 16 amino acids. V lost 3 bases, J lost 2 bases, and 16 bases lay in between. CDR3 nucleotides: TGTGCCATCAGTGAAAGGGGACTCAATGGACAAGAGACCCAGTACTTC. It codes for CAISERGLNGQETQYF.

This sequence joins TRBV4-1 and TRBJ1-5; D is unclear. From germline, CDR1 is MGHRA and CDR2 YSYEKL. V was pared by 4 bases and J by 4 bases, with 11 bases between. The CDR3 totals 14 residues. The CDR3 here is CASSLYSGNQPQHF. For the CDR3, the DNA is TGCGCCAGCAGCCTCTACAGCGGGAATCAGCCCCAGCATTTT.

The chain employs TRBV11-3 and TRBJ2-5; D possibly corresponds to TRBD1 (6 bases). Looked up from germline, CDR1 is SGHNT and CDR2 is YENEEA. The CDR3 runs to 15 residues. Trimming pared 4 bases from V and 1 base from J, leaving 13 bases between. CDR3 coding DNA: TGTGCCAGCAGCTCCAGACAGGACCTCCAAGAGACCCAGTACTTC. Protein sequence: CASSSRQDLQETQYF.

The chain has TRBV24-1 and TRBJ2-3; 8 bases are shared with TRBD1. V dropped 4 bases and J dropped 6; count of bases not matched to a gene: 11. The CDR3 runs to 16 residues. CDR1 is KGHDR and CDR2 is SFDVKD in the germline V gene. The CDR3 spells CATSDPGTGSVDTQYF. The CDR3 nucleotides are TGTGCCACCAGTGACCCCGGGACAGGCTCAGTGGATACGCAGTATTTT.

V is TRBV4-2 and J is TRBJ2-1; D is perhaps TRBD2 (6 bases). Trimming took off 2 bases at V and 4 bases at J, with 18 bases between the two ends. Germline assignment: CDR1 LGHNA and CDR2 YNFKEQ. The CDR3 is made up of 17 amino acids. The CDR3 loop reads CASSQSQGDSGYNEQFF. In DNA, the CDR3 is TGTGCCAGCAGCCAAAGCCAAGGGGACTCGGGATACAATGAGCAGTTCTTC.

This clone was detected once. The chain links TRBV11-2 to TRBJ1-4; D gene unclear. The V end was cut by 5 bases, the J end by 0 bases, with 10 bases between. The CDR3 extends over 15 amino acids. CDR1 is SGHAT, CDR2 FQNNGV, per germline. The CDR3 DNA sequence: TGTGCCAGCAGCCGACAACCTGCAACTAATGAAAAACTGTTTTTT. This gives the protein CASSRQPATNEKLFF.

The V and J genes are TRBV9 and TRBJ2-1, with D possibly matching TRBD2 (5 bases). CDR1 is SGDLS and CDR2 is YYNGEE in the germline V gene. CDR3 size: 11 residues. The germline V and J ends were trimmed by 3 bases and 10 bases, with 8 bases remaining between them. The CDR3 spells CASSGLKEQFF. CDR3 in DNA: TGTGCCAGCAGCGGACTAAAAGAGCAGTTCTTC.

J is TRBJ1-2 and V is TRBV15; weak D call: TRBD1 (6 bases). This CDR3 contains 14 residues. The germline V and J ends were trimmed by 4 bases and 4 bases, with 13 bases remaining between them. The germline gives CDR1 LNHNV, CDR2 YYDKDF (reference sequence). CDR3 amino acids: CATSNEQGGYGYTF. The CDR3 region has the DNA TGTGCCACCAGCAACGAACAGGGTGGCTATGGCTACACCTTC.